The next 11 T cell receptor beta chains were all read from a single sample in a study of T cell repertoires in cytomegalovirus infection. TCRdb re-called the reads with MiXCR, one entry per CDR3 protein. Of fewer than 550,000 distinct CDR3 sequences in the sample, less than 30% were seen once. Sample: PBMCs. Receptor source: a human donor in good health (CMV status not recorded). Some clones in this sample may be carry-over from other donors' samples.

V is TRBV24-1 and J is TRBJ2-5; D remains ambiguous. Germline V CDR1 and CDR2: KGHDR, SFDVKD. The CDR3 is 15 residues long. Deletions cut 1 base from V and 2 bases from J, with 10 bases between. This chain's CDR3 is CATSDFRQVQETQYF. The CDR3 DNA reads TGTGCCACCAGTGATTTCCGGCAGGTTCAAGAGACCCAGTACTTC.

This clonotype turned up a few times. The CDR3 protein is CASSLESLAQETQYF. Here the CDR3 DNA reads TGTGCCAGCAGCTTAGAATCTCTGGCCCAAGAGACCCAGTACTTC. The J gene is TRBJ2-5, the V gene TRBV11-2; unclear D gene. Germline V gene lookup returns CDR1 SGHAT and CDR2 FQNNGV. V lost 0 bases to trimming and J lost 1 base, with 9 bases between them. The length of the CDR3 is 15 residues.

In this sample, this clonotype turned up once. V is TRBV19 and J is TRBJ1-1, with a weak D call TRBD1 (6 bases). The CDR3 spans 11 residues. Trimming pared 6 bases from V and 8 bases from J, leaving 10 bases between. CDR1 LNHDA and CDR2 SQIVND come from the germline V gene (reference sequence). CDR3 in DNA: TGTGCCAGTAGCAACAGGGAAGAAGCTTTCTTT. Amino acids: CASSNREEAFF.

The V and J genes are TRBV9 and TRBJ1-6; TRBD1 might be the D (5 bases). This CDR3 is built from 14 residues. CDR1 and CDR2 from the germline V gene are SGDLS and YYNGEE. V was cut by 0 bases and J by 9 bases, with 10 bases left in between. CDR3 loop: CASSVGGVGSPLHF. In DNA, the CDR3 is TGTGCCAGCAGCGTAGGGGGGGTGGGTTCACCCCTCCACTTT.

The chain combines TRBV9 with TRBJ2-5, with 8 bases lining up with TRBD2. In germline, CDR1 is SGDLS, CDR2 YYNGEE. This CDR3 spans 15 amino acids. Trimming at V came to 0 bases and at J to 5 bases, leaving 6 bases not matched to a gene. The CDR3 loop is CASSVAGGSEETQYF. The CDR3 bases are TGTGCCAGCAGCGTAGCGGGAGGGTCGGAGGAGACCCAGTACTTC.

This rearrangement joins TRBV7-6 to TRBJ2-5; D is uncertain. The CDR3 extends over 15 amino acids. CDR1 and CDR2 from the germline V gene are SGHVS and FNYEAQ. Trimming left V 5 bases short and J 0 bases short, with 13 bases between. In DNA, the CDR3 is TGTGCCAGCAGCCTTCCTGAGACGTACCAAGAGACCCAGTACTTC. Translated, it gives CASSLPETYQETQYF.

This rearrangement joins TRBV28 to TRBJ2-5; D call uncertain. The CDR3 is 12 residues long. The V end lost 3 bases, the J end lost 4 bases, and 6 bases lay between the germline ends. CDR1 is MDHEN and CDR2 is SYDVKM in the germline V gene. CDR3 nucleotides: TGTGCCAGCAGTTTGAGAAGAGAGACCCAGTACTTC. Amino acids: CASSLRRETQYF.

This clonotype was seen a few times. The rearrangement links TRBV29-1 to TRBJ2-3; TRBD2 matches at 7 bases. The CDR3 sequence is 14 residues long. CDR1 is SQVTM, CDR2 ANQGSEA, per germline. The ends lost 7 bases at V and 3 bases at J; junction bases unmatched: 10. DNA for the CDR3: TGCAGCGCCTACCGGGACGGGAGGACAGATACGCAGTATTTT. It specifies CSAYRDGRTDTQYF.

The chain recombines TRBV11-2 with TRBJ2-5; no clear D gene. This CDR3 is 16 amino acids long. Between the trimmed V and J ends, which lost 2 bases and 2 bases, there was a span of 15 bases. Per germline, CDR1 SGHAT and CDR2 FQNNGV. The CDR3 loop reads CASSLQSGHDQETQYF. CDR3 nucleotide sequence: TGTGCCAGCAGCTTACAATCTGGGCATGATCAAGAGACCCAGTACTTC.

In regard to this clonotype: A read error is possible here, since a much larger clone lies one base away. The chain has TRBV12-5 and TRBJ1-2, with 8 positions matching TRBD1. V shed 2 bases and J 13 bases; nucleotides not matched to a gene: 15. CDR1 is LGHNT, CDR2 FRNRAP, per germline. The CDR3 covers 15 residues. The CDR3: CASGLCNPGQDPGTF. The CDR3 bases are TGTGCTAGTGGTTTGTGCAATCCGGGACAGGACCCCGGCACCTTC.

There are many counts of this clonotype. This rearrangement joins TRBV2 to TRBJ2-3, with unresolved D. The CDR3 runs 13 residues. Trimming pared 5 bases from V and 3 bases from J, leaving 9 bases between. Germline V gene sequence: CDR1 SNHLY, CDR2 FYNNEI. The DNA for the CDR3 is TGTGCCAGCAGTCCGCCATTTACAGATACGCAGTATTTT. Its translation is CASSPPFTDTQYF.